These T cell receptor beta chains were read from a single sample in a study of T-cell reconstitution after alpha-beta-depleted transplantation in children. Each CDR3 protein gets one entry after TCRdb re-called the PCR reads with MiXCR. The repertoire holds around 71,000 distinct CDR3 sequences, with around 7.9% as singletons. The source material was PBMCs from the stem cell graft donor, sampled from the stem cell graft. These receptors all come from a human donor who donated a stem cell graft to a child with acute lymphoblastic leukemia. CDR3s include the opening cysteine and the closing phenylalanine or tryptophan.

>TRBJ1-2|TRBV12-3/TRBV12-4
CASSSSGTGVGYTF
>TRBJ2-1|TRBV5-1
CASSSLAGVAQFF
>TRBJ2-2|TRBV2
CAISEGTSSTGELFF
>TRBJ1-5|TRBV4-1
CASSQDLLADNSNQPQHF
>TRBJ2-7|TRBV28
CASRPSGRADEQYF
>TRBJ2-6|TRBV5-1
CASSLVGAKGANVLTF
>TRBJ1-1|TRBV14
CASSYWDRMNTEAFF
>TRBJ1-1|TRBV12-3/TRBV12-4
CASSLVGQGTEAFF
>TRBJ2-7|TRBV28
CAIGRGLGCEQYF
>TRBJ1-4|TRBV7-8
CASSLESTGTNEKLFF
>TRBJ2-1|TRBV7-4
CASSPSGGRNEQFF
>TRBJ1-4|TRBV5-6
CASSLRQGANEKLFF
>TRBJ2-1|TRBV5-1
CASSAPGLEYNEQFF
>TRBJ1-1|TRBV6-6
CASRPGGGTEAFF
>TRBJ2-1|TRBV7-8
CASSVQGGRGWNEQFF
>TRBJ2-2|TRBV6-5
CASSYRPANTGELFF
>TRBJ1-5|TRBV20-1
CSARDPAGGAKQPQHF
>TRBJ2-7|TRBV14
CASSQGQFSSYEQYF
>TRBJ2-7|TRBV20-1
CSARALKLAASYEQYF
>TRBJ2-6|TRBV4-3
CASSQDVGSSGANVLTF
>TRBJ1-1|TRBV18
CASSPGTGRTEAFF
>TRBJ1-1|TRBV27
CASNSFGQGGRNTEAFF